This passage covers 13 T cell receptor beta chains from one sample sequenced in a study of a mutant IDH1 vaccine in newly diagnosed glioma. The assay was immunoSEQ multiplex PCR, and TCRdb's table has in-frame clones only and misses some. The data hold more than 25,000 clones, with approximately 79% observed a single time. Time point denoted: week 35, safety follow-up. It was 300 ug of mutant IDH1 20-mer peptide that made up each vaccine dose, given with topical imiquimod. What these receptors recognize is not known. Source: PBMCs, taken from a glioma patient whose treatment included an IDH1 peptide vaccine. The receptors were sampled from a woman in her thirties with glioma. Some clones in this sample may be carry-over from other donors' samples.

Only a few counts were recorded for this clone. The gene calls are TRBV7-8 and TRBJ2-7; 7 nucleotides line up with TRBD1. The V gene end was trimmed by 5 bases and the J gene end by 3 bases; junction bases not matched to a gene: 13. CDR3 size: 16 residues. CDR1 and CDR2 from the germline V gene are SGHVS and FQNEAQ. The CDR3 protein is CASSPRQGFAYYEQYF. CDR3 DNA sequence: TGTGCCAGCAGCCCCCGACAGGGCTTCGCCTACTACGAGCAGTACTTC.

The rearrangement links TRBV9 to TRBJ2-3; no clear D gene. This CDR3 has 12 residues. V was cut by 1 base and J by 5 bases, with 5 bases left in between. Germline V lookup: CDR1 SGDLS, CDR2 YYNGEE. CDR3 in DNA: TGTGCCAGCAGCGTATCCGGAGATACGCAGTATTTT. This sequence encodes CASSVSGDTQYF.

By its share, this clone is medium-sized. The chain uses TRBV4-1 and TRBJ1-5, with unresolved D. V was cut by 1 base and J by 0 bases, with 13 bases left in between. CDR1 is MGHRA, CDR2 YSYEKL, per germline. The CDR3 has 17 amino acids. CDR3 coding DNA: TGCGCCAGCAGCCAAGTGGATCTTATGTATAGCAATCAGCCCCAGCATTTT. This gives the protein CASSQVDLMYSNQPQHF.

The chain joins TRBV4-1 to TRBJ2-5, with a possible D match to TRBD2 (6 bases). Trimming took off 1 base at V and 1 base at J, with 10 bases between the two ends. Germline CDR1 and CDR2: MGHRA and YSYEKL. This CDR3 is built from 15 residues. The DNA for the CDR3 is TGCGCCAGCAGCCAAGGTGGCGGGACCCAAGAGACCCAGTACTTC. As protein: CASSQGGGTQETQYF.

CDR3 in amino acids: CATSRDWVDTEAFF. The CDR3 region has the DNA TGTGCCACCAGCAGAGATTGGGTGGACACTGAAGCTTTCTTT. This chain links TRBV15 with TRBJ1-1; D gene uncertain. This CDR3 spans 14 amino acids. Looked up from germline, CDR1 is LNHNV and CDR2 is YYDKDF (reference sequence). Trimming removed 0 bases at V and 3 bases at J, with 8 bases between.

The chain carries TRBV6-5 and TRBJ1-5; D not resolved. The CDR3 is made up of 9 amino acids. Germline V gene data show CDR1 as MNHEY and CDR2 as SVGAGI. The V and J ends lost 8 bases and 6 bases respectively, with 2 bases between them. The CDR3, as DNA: TGTGCCAGCGGTCAGCCCCAGCATTTT. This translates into CASGQPQHF.

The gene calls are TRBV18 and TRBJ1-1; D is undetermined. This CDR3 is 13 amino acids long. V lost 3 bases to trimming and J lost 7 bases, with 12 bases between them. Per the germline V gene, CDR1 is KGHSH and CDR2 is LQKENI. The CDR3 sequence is CASSPDEEIEAFF. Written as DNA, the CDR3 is TGTGCCAGCTCACCTGACGAGGAGATTGAAGCTTTCTTT.

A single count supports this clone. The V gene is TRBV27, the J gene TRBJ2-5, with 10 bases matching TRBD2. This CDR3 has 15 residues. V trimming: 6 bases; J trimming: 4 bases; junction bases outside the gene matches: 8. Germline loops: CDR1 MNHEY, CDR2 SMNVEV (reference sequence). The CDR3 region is CASSAASGSRETQYF. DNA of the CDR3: TGTGCCAGCAGCGCCGCTAGCGGGAGTAGAGAGACCCAGTACTTC.

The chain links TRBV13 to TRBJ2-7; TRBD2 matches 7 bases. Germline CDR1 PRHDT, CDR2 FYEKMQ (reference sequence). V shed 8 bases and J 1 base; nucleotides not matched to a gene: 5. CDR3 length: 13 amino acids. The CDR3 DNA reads TGTGCCAGCCGATTGCGGGGGTCCTACGAGCAGTACTTC. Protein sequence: CASRLRGSYEQYF. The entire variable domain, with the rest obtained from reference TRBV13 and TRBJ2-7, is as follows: AAGVIQSPRHLIKEKRETATLKCYPIPRHDTVYWYQQGPGQDPQFLISFYEKMQSDKGSIPDRFSAQQFSDYHSELNMSSLELGDSALYFCASRLRGSYEQYFGPGTRLTVT.

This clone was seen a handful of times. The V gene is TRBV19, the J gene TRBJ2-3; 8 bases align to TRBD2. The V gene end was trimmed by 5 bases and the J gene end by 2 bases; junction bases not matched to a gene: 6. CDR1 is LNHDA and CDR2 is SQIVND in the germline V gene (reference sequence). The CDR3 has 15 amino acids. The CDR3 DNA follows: TGTGCCAGTAGTCCCTTAGCGGGGACCACAGATACGCAGTATTTT. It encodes CASSPLAGTTDTQYF.

The chain's CDR3 is CASSLVGPMGQPQHF. CDR3 DNA sequence: TGTGCCAGCAGTTTGGTGGGCCCTATGGGGCAGCCCCAGCATTTT. V usage is TRBV27 and J usage is TRBJ1-5; no clear D. Germline V lookup: CDR1 MNHEY, CDR2 SMNVEV (reference sequence). CDR3 length: 15 amino acids. V was pared by 3 bases and J by 7 bases, with 16 bases between.

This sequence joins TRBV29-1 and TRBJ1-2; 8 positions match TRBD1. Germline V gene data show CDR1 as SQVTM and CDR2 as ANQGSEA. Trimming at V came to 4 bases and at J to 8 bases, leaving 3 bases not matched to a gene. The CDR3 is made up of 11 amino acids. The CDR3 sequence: CSVGTGRGYTF. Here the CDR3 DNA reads TGCAGCGTTGGGACAGGGAGAGGCTACACCTTC.

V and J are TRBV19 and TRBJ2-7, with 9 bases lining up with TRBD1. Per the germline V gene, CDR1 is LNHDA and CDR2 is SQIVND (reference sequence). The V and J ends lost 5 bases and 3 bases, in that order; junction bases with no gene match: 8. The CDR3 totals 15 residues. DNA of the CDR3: TGTGCCAGTAGTGCCGGGACAGGGCCCCTCTACGAGCAGTACTTC. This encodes CASSAGTGPLYEQYF.